This T cell receptor (beta chain) derives from a study of blood T cell repertoires in COVID-19. About the research overall: Samples came from the United States, Italy and Spain, spanning acute and convalescent COVID-19.

The ends were cut back, 8 bases at V and 7 bases at J, with 15 bases in the middle. The CDR3 loop spans 13 amino acids. Germline V gene sequence: CDR1 LNHDA, CDR2 SQIVND (reference sequence). As processed by the authors: Amplification from reference gene primers served as the basis for estimated nucleated cell counts. Sequencing used immunoSEQ multiplex PCR; TCRdb keeps in-frame clones, though not all of them. The V and J calls and clone size are taken from that table; D and trimming were inferred from the DNA. The sample gives about 250,000 clones, around 90% of which show up once; over 0.8% is in the top ten.

Sequenced sample: peripheral blood. This rearrangement joins TRBV19 to TRBJ1-5; D ambiguous. This sequence was found in a man aged 30 to 45 with COVID-19, enrolled during active disease. CDR3 in DNA: TGTGCCAGTCAATTTGACAACGGCCAGCCCCAGCATTTT. It is translated as CASQFDNGQPQHF.